A single sample is the source of the 14 T cell receptor beta chains below, sequenced in a study of blood T cells in healthy people across ages. With a J-beta primer mix and a sample-barcoded 5' primer, a second PCR ran about 7 to 12 cycles. TCRdb fed the 5' RACE reads into MiXCR, producing one record per CDR3 protein. The data show more than 700,000 distinct CDR3 sequences, about 46% seen once. The sample comprised blood. All receptors come from a man older than 75 in good health.

The CDR3 sequence: CASGALGTAKQFF. As DNA, the CDR3 is TGTGCCAGCGGGGCTTTGGGCACAGCAAAGCAGTTCTTC. The chain uses TRBV5-6 and TRBJ2-1; D may be TRBD1 (5 bases). This CDR3 comprises 13 residues. The germline V gene encodes CDR1 SGHDT and CDR2 YYEEEE. Trimming stripped 7 bases from V and 11 bases from J, with 19 bases between.

This clonotype was picked up a small number of times. The chain recombines TRBV20-1 with TRBJ2-3; TRBD2 matches 8 bases. The CDR3 contains 15 residues. J lost 5 bases, V lost 2 bases, and 9 bases had no gene match. In germline, CDR1 is DFQATT, CDR2 SNEGSKA (reference sequence). The CDR3 region is CSARSQRETEDTQYF. DNA for the CDR3: TGCAGTGCTAGATCCCAGCGGGAGACCGAAGATACGCAGTATTTT.

This clonotype was observed a handful of times. The chain combines TRBV28 with TRBJ1-2; tentatively, D is TRBD1 (6 bases). The V and J ends lost 10 bases and 7 bases respectively, with 19 bases between them. Germline values: CDR1 MDHEN, CDR2 SYDVKM. CDR3 length: 13 amino acids. The CDR3 DNA is TGTGCCACCGGGGCCCTCACAGGGACTGGCTACACCTTC. Protein sequence: CATGALTGTGYTF.

This clonotype was counted between two and nine times. The rearrangement uses TRBV29-1 and TRBJ2-1; 7 nucleotides match TRBD2. Unmatched junction bases numbered 8, after V lost 5 bases and J lost 7 bases. The CDR3 runs 13 residues. The germline V gene encodes CDR1 SQVTM and CDR2 ANQGSEA. CDR3 in DNA: TGCAGCGTTTCCCACTCTAGCGGTAATGAGCAGTTCTTC. Amino acids: CSVSHSSGNEQFF.

The chain links TRBV12-3 or TRBV12-4 to TRBJ1-1; D may be TRBD1 (5 bases). There are 14 residues in the CDR3. The germline V and J ends were trimmed by 6 bases and 3 bases, with 14 bases remaining between them. The CDR3 coding sequence is TGTGCCAGCAGCGAACGACAGTCACACACTGAAGCTTTCTTT. This codes for CASSERQSHTEAFF.

CDR3 bases: TGTGCCAGCAGCTTAGGGACAGGGTTTAATTCACCCCTCCACTTT. As protein: CASSLGTGFNSPLHF. The V call is TRBV7-2, the J call TRBJ1-6; 8 positions match TRBD1. Germline trimming cut 1 base from V and 6 bases from J; bases unmatched to any gene: 2. This CDR3 contains 15 residues. From germline, CDR1 is SGHTA and CDR2 FQGNSA.

This clonotype was seen a handful of times. V and J are TRBV7-2 and TRBJ2-3; D is uncertain. The V and J ends lost 6 bases and 5 bases respectively, with 18 bases between them. The CDR3 loop spans 15 amino acids. Germline assignment: CDR1 SGHTA and CDR2 FQGNSA. The CDR3 coding sequence is TGTGCCAGCAGTCGCATCGGGCACCAGCTAGATACGCAGTATTTT. Translating it yields CASSRIGHQLDTQYF.

V gene TRBV15 combines with J gene TRBJ1-1; D is unresolved. The V end lost 1 base, the J end lost 7 bases, and 10 bases lay between the germline ends. Germline CDR1 LNHNV, CDR2 YYDKDF (reference sequence). This CDR3 region has 13 residues. The CDR3 DNA follows: TGTGCCACCAGCAGAGTGGCAGCTAGTGAAGCTTTCTTT. Translation gives CATSRVAASEAFF.

The chain couples TRBV7-2 to TRBJ2-7; 7 bases are a match to TRBD2. The length of the CDR3 is 15 residues. Germline assignment: CDR1 SGHTA and CDR2 FQGNSA. V lost 1 base and J lost 3; bases outside the gene matches: 6. CDR3 nucleotides: TGTGCCAGCAGCTTAGGAAGCGGGGATTACTACGAGCAGTACTTC. This translates into CASSLGSGDYYEQYF.

This clonotype has more than one count but fewer than ten. The genes are TRBV7-8 and TRBJ1-5; 10 nucleotides line up with TRBD1. CDR3 length equals 14 residues. Germline assignment: CDR1 SGHVS and CDR2 FQNEAQ. The V gene end was trimmed by 10 bases and the J gene end by 9 bases; junction bases not matched to a gene: 12. CDR3 protein: CATARGTGDRPQHF. CDR3 nucleotide sequence: TGTGCCACCGCTAGGGGGACAGGGGATCGGCCCCAGCATTTT.

The J gene is TRBJ2-2, the V gene TRBV7-2; the match to TRBD2 covers 10 bases. Trimming took 5 bases from V and 3 from J; bases not matched to a gene: 12. Germline CDR1 and CDR2: SGHTA and FQGNSA. The CDR3 covers 18 residues. The CDR3 here is CASSEGGLAGDDTGELFF. For the CDR3, the DNA is TGTGCCAGCAGCGAAGGGGGGCTAGCGGGGGACGACACCGGGGAGCTGTTTTTT.

The V gene is TRBV27, the J gene TRBJ2-3; TRBD1 aligns across 10 bases. The CDR3 is made up of 14 amino acids. After removal of 8 bases from V and 9 bases from J, the junction contained 11 bases not matched to a gene. Germline assignment: CDR1 MNHEY and CDR2 SMNVEV (reference sequence). For the CDR3, the DNA is TGTGCCAGCTCGGACAGGGGGATTATAGAGACGCAGTATTTT. The encoded protein is CASSDRGIIETQYF.

Only a few counts were recorded for this clonotype. The V and J genes are TRBV27 and TRBJ2-1; 8 bases fit TRBD1. Germline loops: CDR1 MNHEY, CDR2 SMNVEV (reference sequence). The V segment lost 4 bases and the J segment 8 bases; nucleotides outside the gene matches: 13. There are 16 residues in the CDR3. The CDR3 region is CASSYQARGLWDEQFF. CDR3 sequence (DNA): TGTGCCAGCAGTTACCAAGCCAGGGGGCTTTGGGATGAGCAGTTCTTC.

The rearrangement joins TRBV25-1 to TRBJ1-4; D possibly corresponds to TRBD1 (5 bases). V lost 4 bases to trimming and J lost 5 bases, with 20 bases between them. Germline V CDR1 and CDR2: MGHDK, SYGVNS. The CDR3 loop spans 17 amino acids. Here the CDR3 reads CASSGGSGSGRNEKLFF. The CDR3 coding sequence is TGTGCCAGCAGTGGAGGGTCAGGGTCGGGGCGGAATGAAAAACTGTTTTTT.